Below, one TCR beta chain is given with its context. The antigen is unknown. Some clones are missing from TCRdb's copy, which holds only in-frame ones; the method was immunoSEQ multiplex PCR. The table has under 50,000 clones, 50% to 70% seen once. The data are from a study of vaccination effects on CD4 cells after COVID-19. Notes on the study in general: At late timepoints after vaccination, vaccine- and infection-induced clones shrank markedly. From healthy vaccinees, only 1 of 255 vaccine-induced clones also reacted to common cold coronaviruses.

After around 10 days in culture, the CD4+ T cells were isolated. The study found no prior SARS-CoV-2 infection in the vaccine recipients, who tested negative for nucleocapsid antibodies. The ends were cut back, 3 bases at V and 4 bases at J, with 20 bases in the middle. This CDR3 contains 17 residues. Per the germline V gene, CDR1 is MGHRA and CDR2 is YSYEKL. The sequencing here drew on CD4+ T cells from PBMCs cultured without peptide, taken before COVID-19 vaccination. The TCR was taken from a human donor who received a COVID-19 vaccine. The rearrangement uses TRBV4-1 and TRBJ2-3, with a possible D match to TRBD1 (7 bases). DNA of the CDR3: TGCGCCAGCAGCCAGAACCCGGGCCGGAGGGGGCCAGATACGCAGTATTTT. This codes for CASSQNPGRRGPDTQYF.